These 21 T cell receptor beta chains share one sample of origin, sequenced in a study of T cells after yellow fever vaccination (dated by TCRdb to between 2019 and 2020). The intended sense of this specimen's treatment or condition label: live attenuated yellow fever vaccine strain. Libraries were made using 5' RACE. Sequencing was performed on an Illumina HiSeq 2500. TCRdb cleaned the public reads at Q25 with fastp, built clones with MiXCR and kept in-frame beta chains. All rows with the same CDR3 protein become a single entry with the most common DNA and genes. The sample data list a few hundred thousand distinct CDR3 sequences, and approximately 7% of these were observed just once. The ten largest account for about 18% of the sample. The material was PBMCs, obtained around 45 days after the first yellow fever vaccination. The receptors originated from a man between 18 and 29 years old who received the YFV17D yellow fever vaccine.

This chain connects TRBV18 to TRBJ1-5, with 9 bases identical to TRBD1. The CDR3 covers 16 residues. The J segment lost 2 bases and the V segment lost 4 bases, leaving 6 bases of the junction unmatched. In germline, CDR1 is KGHSH, CDR2 LQKENI. The CDR3 nucleotides read TGTGCCAGCTCACTACAGGGGGCAAGGGGCAATCAGCCCCAGCATTTT. It codes for CASSLQGARGNQPQHF.

This clonotype was counted between two and nine times. This chain connects TRBV3-1 to TRBJ2-6, with 7 positions matching TRBD1. The CDR3 contains 15 residues. Germline CDR1 reads LGHDT; CDR2 reads YNNKEL (reference sequence). V lost 5 bases, J lost 7 bases, and 8 bases stayed unmatched. CDR3 sequence: CASSWHRGTANVLTF. The CDR3 nucleotides are TGTGCCAGCAGCTGGCACAGGGGAACCGCCAACGTCCTGACTTTC.

This clonotype was counted between two and nine times. V usage is TRBV20-1 and J usage is TRBJ2-1, with D unclear. Trimming took 6 bases from V and 7 from J, leaving 16 bases between them. The CDR3 spans 13 residues. CDR1 and CDR2 (germline): DFQATT, SNEGSKA (reference sequence). The CDR3 DNA follows: TGCAGTGCACCGATAAGGACGAGGAATGAGCAGTTCTTC. Encoded protein: CSAPIRTRNEQFF.

V gene TRBV19 combines with J gene TRBJ1-1; possibly TRBD1 for D (5 bases). CDR3 length equals 10 residues. Trimming stripped 5 bases from V and 9 bases from J, with 7 bases between. Germline CDR1 reads LNHDA; CDR2 reads SQIVND (reference sequence). CDR3 nucleotides: TGTGCCAGTAGTGGGGGACAAGCTTTCTTT. Amino acids: CASSGGQAFF.

At least ten counts were recorded for this clonotype. The rearrangement uses TRBV7-2 and TRBJ2-2; no clear D gene. The CDR3 extends over 12 amino acids. The V and J ends lost 3 bases and 8 bases respectively, with 7 bases between them. CDR1 is SGHTA, CDR2 FQGNSA, per germline. This chain's CDR3 is CASSFQAGELFF. The DNA for the CDR3 is TGTGCCAGCAGCTTTCAGGCAGGGGAGCTGTTTTTT.

In DNA, the CDR3 is TGTGCCAGCACCCCGTTGGGGGACTACAATGAGCAGTTCTTC. It is translated as CASTPLGDYNEQFF. The chain links TRBV7-9 to TRBJ2-1; D may correspond to TRBD1 or TRBD2 (5 bases each). The germline V and J ends were trimmed by 7 bases and 3 bases, with 13 bases remaining between them. This CDR3 region has 14 residues. Germline loops: CDR1 SEHNR, CDR2 FQNEAQ (reference sequence). Supplemented by reference TRBV7-9 and TRBJ2-1, the full variable domain reads DTGVSQNPRHKITKRGQNVTFRCDPISEHNRLYWYRQTLGQGPEFLTYFQNEAQLEKSRLLSDRFSAERPKGSFSTLEIQRTEQGDSAMYLCASTPLGDYNEQFFGPGTRLTVL.

This chain joins TRBV4-1 and TRBJ2-1; weak D call: TRBD2 (5 bases). The V and J ends lost 4 bases and 7 bases respectively, with 11 bases between them. Germline V gives CDR1 MGHRA, CDR2 YSYEKL. The CDR3 is 13 amino acids. CDR3 sequence: CASSRTLANEQFF. The CDR3 bases are TGCGCCAGCAGCCGAACTCTAGCAAATGAGCAGTTCTTC.

This clonotype was counted at least ten times. The rearrangement links TRBV6-6 to TRBJ1-1; D not certain. Trimming took 2 bases from V and 2 from J, leaving 6 bases between them. The CDR3 has 13 residues. CDR1 is MNHNY and CDR2 is SVGAGI in the germline V gene (reference sequence). The CDR3 spells CASSYGGNTEAFF. CDR3 coding DNA: TGTGCCAGCAGTTACGGCGGCAACACTGAAGCTTTCTTT.

This clonotype was seen at least ten times. The rearrangement uses TRBV4-1 and TRBJ1-1, with unresolved D. Trimming removed 2 bases from V and 0 bases from J, with 7 bases in between. From germline, CDR1 is MGHRA and CDR2 YSYEKL. The CDR3 spans 14 residues. CDR3 sequence: CASSQINMNTEAFF. The CDR3 bases are TGCGCCAGCAGCCAAATTAACATGAACACTGAAGCTTTCTTT.

This clonotype has more than one count but fewer than ten. The rearrangement links TRBV5-1 to TRBJ2-1, with 11 bases fitting TRBD1. V lost 2 bases, J lost 6 bases, and 4 bases stayed unmatched. Germline values: CDR1 SGHRS, CDR2 YFSETQ. This CDR3 region has 15 residues. CDR3: CASSFRDRGINEQFF. CDR3 nucleotides: TGCGCCAGCAGCTTCCGGGACAGGGGGATCAATGAGCAGTTCTTC. The full variable domain, rest sourced from reference TRBV5-1 and TRBJ2-1, is KAGVTQTPRYLIKTRGQQVTLSCSPISGHRSVSWYQQTPGQGLQFLFEYFSETQRNKGNFPGRFSGRQFSNSRSEMNVSTLELGDSALYLCASSFRDRGINEQFFGPGTRLTVL.

The CDR3 sequence: CASSLGTSEKLFF. In DNA, the CDR3 is TGTGCCAGCAGCTTGGGTACAAGTGAAAAACTGTTTTTT. This rearrangement joins TRBV5-4 to TRBJ1-4; D remains unclear. Germline CDR1 reads SGHNT; CDR2 reads YYREEE (reference sequence). V lost 0 bases, J lost 7 bases, and 7 bases lay in between. The CDR3 is 13 residues long.

This clonotype was observed many times. The V and J genes are TRBV5-1 and TRBJ2-5, with 9 bases lining up with TRBD2. This CDR3 comprises 15 residues. The V segment lost 7 bases and the J segment 1 base; nucleotides outside the gene matches: 8. The V gene's germline CDR1 is SGHRS and CDR2 YFSETQ. The DNA of the CDR3 is TGCGCCAGCGGCGGGGGGGCAATACGCCAAGAGACCCAGTACTTC. Translating gives CASGGGAIRQETQYF.

A few counts support this clonotype. The chain carries TRBV11-1 and TRBJ2-6, with a tentative D call TRBD1 (5 bases). The V and J ends lost 5 bases and 0 bases respectively, with 17 bases between them. From germline, CDR1 is SGHAT and CDR2 FQDESV (reference sequence). This CDR3 region has 18 residues. CDR3 sequence reads: CASSTPRPTGSGANVLTF. DNA of the CDR3: TGTGCCAGCAGCACCCCCCGGCCCACAGGCTCTGGGGCCAACGTCCTGACTTTC.

CDR3 DNA: TGTGCCAGCAGACTCAGGGACGCGACCCAGTACTTC. This codes for CASRLRDATQYF. The chain joins TRBV5-5 to TRBJ2-5; D assignment may be TRBD1 or TRBD2 (5 bases each). The CDR3 sequence is 12 residues long. Germline V gene sequence: CDR1 SGHKS, CDR2 YYEKEE (reference sequence). V lost 5 bases, J lost 7 bases, and 12 bases lay in between.

This clonotype was seen more than once but under ten times. This sequence joins TRBV11-2 and TRBJ2-7, with 8 bases identical to TRBD1. With 5 bases clipped from V and 3 bases from J, the junction kept 6 bases outside the gene matches. CDR1 and CDR2 (germline): SGHAT, FQNNGV. The CDR3 consists of 14 residues. This CDR3 is CASSEYRGYYEQYV. In nucleotides, the CDR3 is TGTGCCAGCAGCGAATACAGGGGGTACTACGAGCAGTACGTC.

This clonotype has ten or more counts. The V call is TRBV15, the J call TRBJ1-1; tentative D call: TRBD1 (5 bases). Germline CDR1 and CDR2: LNHNV and YYDKDF (reference sequence). This CDR3 has 12 residues. The ends were cut back, 5 bases at V and 5 bases at J, with 9 bases in the middle. CDR3 sequence reads: CATSWGKTEAFF. The CDR3 DNA reads TGTGCCACCAGCTGGGGGAAGACTGAAGCTTTCTTT.

This clonotype showed up just a few times. V usage is TRBV18 and J usage is TRBJ1-2; TRBD1 matches 10 bases. CDR1 KGHSH and CDR2 LQKENI come from the germline V gene. The CDR3 is 17 amino acids. J lost 6 bases, V lost 2 bases, and 12 bases had no gene match. CDR3 region: CASSPRLTGGGGDGYTF. CDR3 bases: TGTGCCAGCTCACCAAGGCTGACAGGGGGCGGTGGAGATGGCTACACCTTC.

There are a few counts of this clonotype. The CDR3 loop reads CASSLRGMALYV. CDR3 nucleotide sequence: TGTGCCAGCAGTTTGAGGGGGATGGCCCTGTACGTC. The rearrangement joins TRBV28 to TRBJ2-7; tentative D call: TRBD1 (6 bases). Trimming stripped 3 bases from V and 12 bases from J, with 15 bases between. The V gene's germline CDR1 is MDHEN and CDR2 SYDVKM. The CDR3 loop spans 12 amino acids.

The CDR3 reads CASSVGSGRAYEQYF. In nucleotides, the CDR3 is TGTGCCAGCAGCGTAGGGTCAGGGAGGGCCTACGAGCAGTACTTC. The rearrangement uses TRBV9 and TRBJ2-7, with 7 bases matching TRBD2. The germline gives CDR1 SGDLS, CDR2 YYNGEE. The CDR3 has 15 residues. V lost 0 bases, J lost 2 bases, and 5 bases stayed unmatched.

The rearrangement links TRBV7-9 to TRBJ1-6; the D gene is possibly TRBD1 (5 bases). Germline CDR1 and CDR2: SEHNR and FQNEAQ (reference sequence). The V and J ends lost 2 bases and 8 bases respectively, with 16 bases between them. This CDR3 is 16 amino acids long. CDR3 sequence reads: CASSLIGAGRDSPLHF. As DNA, the CDR3 is TGTGCCAGCAGCTTAATAGGCGCAGGGAGGGATTCACCCCTCCACTTT.

This chain uses TRBV3-1 with TRBJ1-2; no clear D gene. The V end lost 0 bases, the J end lost 7 bases, and 15 bases lay between the germline ends. The CDR3 has 15 amino acids. Germline CDR1 is LGHDT and CDR2 is YNNKEL (reference sequence). The CDR3, as DNA: TGTGCCAGCAGCCAAGATGCGAGTGGGGTAGGTGGCTACACCTTC. Protein product: CASSQDASGVGGYTF.